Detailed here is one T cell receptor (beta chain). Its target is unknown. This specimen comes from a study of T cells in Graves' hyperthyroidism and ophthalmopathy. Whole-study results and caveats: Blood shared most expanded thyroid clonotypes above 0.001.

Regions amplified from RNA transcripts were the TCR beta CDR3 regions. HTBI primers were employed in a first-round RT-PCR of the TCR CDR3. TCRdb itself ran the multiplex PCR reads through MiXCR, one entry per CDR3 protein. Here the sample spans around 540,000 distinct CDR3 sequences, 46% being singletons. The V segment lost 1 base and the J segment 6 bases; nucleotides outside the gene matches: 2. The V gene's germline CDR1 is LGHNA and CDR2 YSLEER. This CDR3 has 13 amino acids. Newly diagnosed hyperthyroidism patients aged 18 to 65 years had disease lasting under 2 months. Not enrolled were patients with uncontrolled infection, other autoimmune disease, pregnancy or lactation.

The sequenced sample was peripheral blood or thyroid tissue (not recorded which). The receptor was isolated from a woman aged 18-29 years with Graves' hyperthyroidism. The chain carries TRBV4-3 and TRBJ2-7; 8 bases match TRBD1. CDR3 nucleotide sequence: TGCGCCAGCAGCCAAGGGACAGGGTCCGAGCAGTACTTC. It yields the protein CASSQGTGSEQYF.